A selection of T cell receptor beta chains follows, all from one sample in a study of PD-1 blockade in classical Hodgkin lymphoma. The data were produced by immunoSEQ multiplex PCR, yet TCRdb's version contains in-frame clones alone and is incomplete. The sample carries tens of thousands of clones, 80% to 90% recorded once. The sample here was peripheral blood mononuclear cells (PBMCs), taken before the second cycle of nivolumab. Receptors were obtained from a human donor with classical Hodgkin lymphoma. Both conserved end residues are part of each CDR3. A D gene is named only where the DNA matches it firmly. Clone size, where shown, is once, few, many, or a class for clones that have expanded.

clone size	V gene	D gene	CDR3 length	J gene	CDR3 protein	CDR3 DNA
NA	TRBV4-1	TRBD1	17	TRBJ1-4	CASSQVFSGTGSEKLFF	TGCGCCAGCAGCCAAGTTTTCTCGGGGACAGGGAGCGAAAAACTGTTTTTT
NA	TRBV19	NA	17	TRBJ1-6	CASSIRAASSYNSPLHF	TGTGCCAGTAGTATACGTGCGGCGAGCTCCTATAATTCACCCCTCCACTTT
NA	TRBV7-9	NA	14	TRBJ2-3	CASSLEAPRDTQYF	TGTGCCAGCAGCTTAGAGGCACCTCGGGATACGCAGTATTTT
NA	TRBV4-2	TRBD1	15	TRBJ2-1	CASSQDWDSYNEQFF	TGTGCCAGCAGCCAAGATTGGGACAGCTACAATGAGCAGTTCTTC
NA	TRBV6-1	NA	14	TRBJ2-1	CASSERRSYNEQFF	TGTGCCAGCAGTGAACGGAGGAGCTACAATGAGCAGTTCTTC
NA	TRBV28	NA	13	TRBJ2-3	CATSRTATDTQYF	TGTGCCACCAGTCGTACGGCCACAGATACGCAGTATTTT
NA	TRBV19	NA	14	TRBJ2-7	CASSIRHLSYEQYF	TGTGCCAGTAGTATAAGACACCTCTCCTACGAGCAGTACTTC
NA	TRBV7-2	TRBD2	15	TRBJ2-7	CASSFQAGGRDEQYF	TGTGCCAGCAGCTTTCAAGCGGGGGGGCGGGACGAGCAGTACTTC
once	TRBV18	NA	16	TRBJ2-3	CASSRLSGTSTDTQYF	TGTGCCAGCTCCCGGCTTTCGGGGACAAGCACAGATACGCAGTATTTT
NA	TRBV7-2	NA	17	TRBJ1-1	CASSLDGQVFMNTEAFF	TGTGCCAGCAGCTTAGATGGGCAGGTATTCATGAACACTGAAGCTTTCTTT
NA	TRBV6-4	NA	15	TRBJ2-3	CASSDSAGGADTQYF	TGTGCTAGCAGTGACTCGGCAGGGGGGGCAGATACGCAGTATTTT
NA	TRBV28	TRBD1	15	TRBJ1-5	CASSPLGQGNQPQHF	TGTGCCAGCAGTCCGTTGGGACAGGGCAATCAGCCCCAGCATTTT
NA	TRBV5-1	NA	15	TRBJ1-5	CASSLGVNSNQPQHF	TGCGCCAGCAGCTTGGGGGTAAATAGCAATCAGCCCCAGCATTTT
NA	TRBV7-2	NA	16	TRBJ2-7	CASSLWRGPPFYEQYF	TGTGCCAGCAGCTTATGGCGGGGACCACCCTTCTACGAGCAGTACTTC
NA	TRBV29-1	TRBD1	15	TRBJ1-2	CSVKHTGEGSYGYTF	TGCAGCGTTAAACATACAGGGGAGGGTAGCTATGGCTACACCTTC
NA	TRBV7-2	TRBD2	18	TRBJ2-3	CASSSLPGLAGVGDTQYF	TGTGCCAGCAGCTCACTACCGGGACTAGCCGGGGTTGGAGATACGCAGTATTTT